This T cell receptor (beta chain) was obtained from a study of CD8 T cells in Susac syndrome. A remark on this clonotype: Its specificity is not known.

cDNA came from approximately 0.5 to 1 ug RNA primed by random hexamers. TCRdb used MiXCR to reprocess the immunoSEQ multiplex PCR reads, holding one entry per CDR3 protein. The top ten clones hold 0.25% to 0.3% of a sample with roughly 130,000 distinct CDR3 sequences, roughly 94% of them seen once. Study-level points and caveats: In total CD8+ repertoires, 15 to 20 Susac-specific public clones were found, and roughly 5 in CD8+ TEMRA repertoires.

Sequencing was carried out using CD8+ T cells from PBMCs. The receptor's source is a human donor with Susac syndrome.

The CDR3 region has the DNA TGTGCCTGGAGTGCCCCCGGGACATCGGATGGAGCTTTCTTT. This codes for CAWSAPGTSDGAFF. The chain couples TRBV30 to TRBJ1-1, with a tentative D call TRBD1 (6 bases). This CDR3 is built from 14 residues. V was cut by 1 base and J by 10 bases, with 19 bases left in between. The germline V gene encodes CDR1 GTSNPN and CDR2 SVGIG (reference sequence).